These 13 T cell receptor beta chains share one sample of origin, sequenced in a study of blood T cell repertoires in COVID-19. Repertoires were generated with immunoSEQ multiplex PCR, while TCRdb's copy carries only in-frame clones and drops some. The sample gives roughly 150,000 clones, about three quarters of which show up once; around 8.1% is in the top ten. Input material: peripheral blood. The receptor set was obtained from a man in his 60s with acute or convalescent COVID-19.

The chain recombines TRBV18 with TRBJ2-7; no firm D call. Germline loops: CDR1 KGHSH, CDR2 LQKENI. The CDR3 is made up of 13 amino acids. V lost 5 bases to trimming and J lost 2 bases, with 10 bases between them. The CDR3 sequence is CASSARGTYEQYF. As DNA, the CDR3 is TGTGCCAGCTCAGCCCGAGGTACCTACGAGCAGTACTTC.

This chain links TRBV9 with TRBJ1-2; TRBD1 matches 10 bases. Trimming removed 0 bases from V and 4 bases from J; junction bases left unmatched: 9. Looked up from germline, CDR1 is SGDLS and CDR2 is YYNGEE. The CDR3 spans 17 residues. CDR3 nucleotide sequence: TGTGCCAGCAGCGTAGCGCGACAGGGGGCGACGAGCTATGGCTACACCTTC. Its translation is CASSVARQGATSYGYTF.

The rearrangement uses TRBV19 and TRBJ2-1; 7 nucleotides align to TRBD2. The CDR3 loop spans 15 amino acids. The germline V gene has CDR1 LNHDA and CDR2 SQIVND (reference sequence). With V trimmed by 4 bases and J by 7 bases, 10 bases remained unmatched. The CDR3 loop reads CASSTYGGGMNEQFF. CDR3 sequence (DNA): TGTGCCAGTAGTACCTATGGGGGGGGGATGAATGAGCAGTTCTTC. Drawing the rest from reference TRBV19 and TRBJ2-1, the complete variable domain is DGGITQSPKYLFRKEGQNVTLSCEQNLNHDAMYWYRQDPGQGLRLIYYSQIVNDFQKGDIAEGYSVSREKKESFPLTVTSAQKNPTAFYLCASSTYGGGMNEQFFGPGTRLTVL.

The V call is TRBV24-1, the J call TRBJ2-3; the match to TRBD2 covers 11 bases. This CDR3 spans 19 amino acids. Germline values: CDR1 KGHDR, CDR2 SFDVKD. J was trimmed by 0 bases and V by 2 bases; bases with no gene match: 9. CDR3 DNA: TGTGCCACCAGTGATTCTCCGGGACTAGCGGCCATGAGCACAGATACGCAGTATTTT. Amino acids: CATSDSPGLAAMSTDTQYF.

The chain links TRBV19 to TRBJ2-1; D not certain. V lost 6 bases and J lost 0, with 12 bases in between. Per the germline V gene, CDR1 is LNHDA and CDR2 is SQIVND (reference sequence). CDR3 length: 15 amino acids. The CDR3 region is CASRPEVFSYNEQFF. As DNA, the CDR3 is TGTGCCAGTAGGCCAGAAGTCTTCTCCTACAATGAGCAGTTCTTC.

V is TRBV24-1 and J is TRBJ2-2; TRBD1 is a possible D gene (6 bases). Germline assignment: CDR1 KGHDR and CDR2 SFDVKD. The length of the CDR3 is 17 residues. V was shortened by 5 bases and J by 4 bases, with 19 bases between the two germline ends. CDR3 residues: CATSGSRGVYGTGELFF. In DNA form, the CDR3 reads TGTGCCACCAGTGGATCCAGGGGTGTCTATGGCACCGGGGAGCTGTTTTTT.

The chain uses TRBV30 and TRBJ1-2; 8 bases map to TRBD1. The V gene end was trimmed by 4 bases and the J gene end by 4 bases; junction bases not matched to a gene: 14. Germline V gene lookup returns CDR1 GTSNPN and CDR2 SVGIG (reference sequence). The length of the CDR3 is 16 residues. For the CDR3, the DNA is TGTGCCTGGACCTCGTTGGCCATCGGACAGGGCTATGGCTACACCTTC. Its protein product is CAWTSLAIGQGYGYTF.

This clone was observed a handful of times. The J gene is TRBJ2-7, the V gene TRBV28, with 14 bases fitting TRBD2. CDR1 and CDR2 (germline): MDHEN, SYDVKM. The CDR3 runs to 16 residues. V was clipped by 8 bases and J by 6 bases; unmatched bases: 12. CDR3 coding DNA: TGTGCCAGCGGTAGACTAGCGGGGGGGCAGAGTGGCGAGCAGTACTTC. Protein: CASGRLAGGQSGEQYF.

The chain employs TRBV28 and TRBJ2-7, with 7 nucleotides matching TRBD2. Germline V gene sequence: CDR1 MDHEN, CDR2 SYDVKM. The CDR3 is made up of 16 amino acids. V gave up 1 base and J gave up 0 bases; unmatched junction bases: 6. The CDR3 nucleotides are TGTGCCAGCAGTTTATATTGGGGGGGTAGCTCCTACGAGCAGTACTTC. This sequence encodes CASSLYWGGSSYEQYF.

The CDR3 DNA sequence: TGTGCCAGCAGCTCAGCCGGGACAGGGATGTACGAGCAGTACTTC. As protein: CASSSAGTGMYEQYF. This chain uses TRBV7-9 with TRBJ2-7; TRBD1 aligns across 9 bases. Germline CDR1 reads SEHNR; CDR2 reads FQNEAQ (reference sequence). CDR3 length: 15 residues. The trim removed 4 bases at V and 4 bases at J, leaving 8 bases unmatched.

This clone was seen more than once but under ten times. The rearrangement joins TRBV11-2 to TRBJ2-2, with 10 bases lining up with TRBD1. Germline loops: CDR1 SGHAT, CDR2 FQNNGV. Trimming removed 6 bases from V and 7 bases from J; junction bases left unmatched: 8. CDR3 length: 15 residues. DNA for the CDR3: TGTGCCAGCAGGACGGGACAGGGGCACGGCGGGGAGCTGTTTTTT. It specifies CASRTGQGHGGELFF.

The rearrangement links TRBV5-5 to TRBJ2-1, with D perhaps matching TRBD1 (5 bases). V was pared by 1 base and J by 4 bases, with 9 bases between. The CDR3 has 14 amino acids. Germline-derived CDR1 and CDR2 are SGHKS and YYEKEE (reference sequence). In nucleotides, the CDR3 is TGTGCCAGCAGCTTGAATGGGGCATACAATGAGCAGTTCTTC. This sequence encodes CASSLNGAYNEQFF.

J is TRBJ1-6 and V is TRBV18; D is undetermined. CDR3 length: 16 amino acids. Germline CDR1 KGHSH, CDR2 LQKENI. Trimming cost V 4 bases and J 9 bases, with 19 bases left between them. CDR3 sequence reads: CASSRTTGAEGSPLHF. The CDR3 nucleotides read TGTGCCAGCTCACGAACCACGGGTGCGGAGGGTTCACCCCTCCACTTT.